These T cell receptor beta chains were read from a single sample in a study of early T cells in non-severe SARS-CoV-2 infection. Via MiXCR, TCRdb re-called the 5' RACE reads, giving one row per CDR3 protein. The profile shows roughly 70,000 distinct CDR3 sequences, roughly 18% of them singletons. The starting material was whole blood, obtained at baseline. These receptors were taken from an adult who was a healthcare worker with PCR-confirmed SARS-CoV-2 infection or an uninfected control (not recorded which). CDR3s include the opening cysteine and the closing phenylalanine or tryptophan. Each record gives: D gene, V gene, J gene, clone size, CDR3 protein, CDR3 DNA. A D gene is named only where the DNA matches it firmly. Clone size is given for some rows only: seen once, a few or many times, or a class if the clone is expanded.

D: .
V: TRBV29-1
J: TRBJ2-7
size: .
CDR3: CSASDENTYEQYF
DNA: TGCAGCGCGTCGGACGAAAATACCTACGAGCAGTACTTC

D: TRBD2
V: TRBV11-2
J: TRBJ2-5
size: .
CDR3: CASSLGRTSGSLQETQYF
DNA: TGTGCCAGCAGCTTAGGAAGGACTAGCGGGAGCCTCCAAGAGACCCAGTACTTC

D: TRBD1
V: TRBV27
J: TRBJ2-5
size: few
CDR3: CASSWKQAGTGGPQETQYF
DNA: TGTGCCAGCAGCTGGAAACAAGCGGGGACAGGGGGCCCTCAAGAGACCCAGTACTTC

D: .
V: TRBV12-3/TRBV12-4
J: TRBJ2-4
size: .
CDR3: CASSFGLGNIQYF
DNA: TGTGCCAGCAGTTTCGGGCTGGGAAACATTCAGTACTTC

D: TRBD2
V: TRBV3-1
J: TRBJ2-5
size: many
CDR3: CASSPPPGTSGEETQYF
DNA: TGTGCCAGCAGCCCCCCTCCCGGGACTAGCGGGGAAGAGACCCAGTACTTC

D: .
V: TRBV18
J: TRBJ1-1
size: .
CDR3: CASSPRVTERNTEAFF
DNA: TGTGCCAGCTCACCACGGGTCACAGAGAGGAACACTGAAGCTTTCTTT

D: .
V: TRBV7-9
J: TRBJ2-2
size: .
CDR3: CASSSQNQQGNTGELFF
DNA: TGTGCCAGCAGCTCACAAAATCAGCAGGGCAACACCGGGGAGCTGTTTTTT

D: TRBD1
V: TRBV6-6
J: TRBJ1-1
size: few
CDR3: CASSSEGAAFF
DNA: TGTGCCAGCAGCTCCGAGGGGGCAGCTTTCTTT

D: .
V: TRBV7-9
J: TRBJ1-3
size: many
CDR3: CASTGDGNTIYF
DNA: TGTGCCAGCACGGGGGATGGAAACACCATATATTTT

D: TRBD1
V: TRBV20-1
J: TRBJ1-6
size: few
CDR3: CSARDSNSGGSPLHF
DNA: TGCAGTGCTAGAGATTCGAACTCAGGGGGATCACCCCTCCACTTT

D: .
V: TRBV14
J: TRBJ2-1
size: many
CDR3: CASSQDVSPGAGEQFF
DNA: TGTGCCAGCAGCCAAGATGTCAGCCCGGGGGCAGGTGAGCAGTTCTTC

D: .
V: TRBV7-9
J: TRBJ2-2
size: many
CDR3: CASSLFMANTGELFF
DNA: TGTGCCAGCAGCTTATTTATGGCGAACACCGGGGAGCTGTTTTTT

D: TRBD2
V: TRBV20-1
J: TRBJ2-1
size: .
CDR3: CSLSGGYGGDEQFF
DNA: TGCAGTCTGAGCGGGGGGTATGGGGGAGATGAGCAGTTCTTC

D: .
V: TRBV18
J: TRBJ1-2
size: .
CDR3: CASSPPSRPYGYTF
DNA: TGTGCCAGCTCACCCCCCTCTCGGCCCTATGGCTACACCTTC

D: TRBD2
V: TRBV14
J: TRBJ2-2
size: .
CDR3: CASSRLASVTGELFF
DNA: TGTGCCAGCAGCAGACTAGCTTCTGTCACCGGGGAGCTGTTTTTT

D: TRBD2
V: TRBV20-1
J: TRBJ2-5
size: .
CDR3: CSATSGLQETQYF
DNA: TGCAGTGCTACTAGCGGGCTTCAAGAGACCCAGTACTTC

D: .
V: TRBV14
J: TRBJ2-3
size: many
CDR3: CASSQETNTDTQYF
DNA: TGTGCCAGCAGCCAAGAGACAAACACAGATACGCAGTATTTT

D: TRBD1
V: TRBV27
J: TRBJ2-7
size: .
CDR3: CASRIGGQGGEQYF
DNA: TGTGCCAGCAGGATTGGTGGACAGGGTGGCGAGCAGTACTTC

D: .
V: TRBV6-2/TRBV6-3
J: TRBJ1-1
size: few
CDR3: CASRLVDSPEAFF
DNA: TGTGCCAGCAGACTCGTTGATAGCCCGGAAGCTTTCTTT

D: TRBD1
V: TRBV7-9
J: TRBJ2-3
size: .
CDR3: CASSIRQGRTDTQYF
DNA: TGTGCCAGCAGCATACGACAGGGACGCACAGATACGCAGTATTTT

D: .
V: TRBV5-4
J: TRBJ1-6
size: few
CDR3: CASSIGQRPPLHF
DNA: TGTGCCAGCAGCATCGGACAGAGGCCACCCCTCCACTTT

D: TRBD1
V: TRBV2
J: TRBJ2-1
size: .
CDR3: CASKGTGGNEQFF
DNA: TGTGCCAGCAAGGGGACAGGGGGCAATGAGCAGTTCTTC